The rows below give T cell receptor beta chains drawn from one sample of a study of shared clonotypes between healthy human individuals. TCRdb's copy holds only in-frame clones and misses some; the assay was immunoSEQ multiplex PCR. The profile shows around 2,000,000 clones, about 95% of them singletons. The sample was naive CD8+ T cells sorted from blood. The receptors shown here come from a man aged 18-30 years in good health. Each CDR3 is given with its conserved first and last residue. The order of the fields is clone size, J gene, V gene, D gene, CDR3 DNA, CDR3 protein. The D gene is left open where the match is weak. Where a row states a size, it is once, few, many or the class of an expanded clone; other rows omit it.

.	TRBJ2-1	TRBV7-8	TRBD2	TGTGCCAGCAGCCCTAAAGATGGGACTAGCGGGAGAGTCTACAATGAGCAGTTCTTC	CASSPKDGTSGRVYNEQFF
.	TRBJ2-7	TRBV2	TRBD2	TGTGCCGTAGCGGGGGTAGCGGGAGTAAGTTCCTACGAGCAGTACTTC	CAVAGVAGVSSYEQYF
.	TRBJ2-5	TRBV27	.	TGTGCCAGCAGTCCTTTGTTTGGGATCGGAGGGGAGACCCAGTACTTC	CASSPLFGIGGETQYF
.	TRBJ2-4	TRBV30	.	TGTGCCTGGAGTGACGCCTCTATTCAGTACTTC	CAWSDASIQYF
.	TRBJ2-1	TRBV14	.	TGTGCCAGCAGCCAAGATGCGGCGACCCTTAACAATGAGCAGTTCTTC	CASSQDAATLNNEQFF
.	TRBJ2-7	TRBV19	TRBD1	TGTGCCAGTAGCCCGGGACAGGGTCGCGAGCAGTACTTC	CASSPGQGREQYF
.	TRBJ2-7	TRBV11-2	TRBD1	TGTGCCAGCAGCCCCGGACAGGGCGGACTCTACGAGCAGTACTTC	CASSPGQGGLYEQYF
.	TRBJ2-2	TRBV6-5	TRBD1	TGTGCCAGCAGTTACGGGACAGGGATTACCGGGGAGCTGTTTTTT	CASSYGTGITGELFF
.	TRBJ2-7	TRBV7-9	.	TGTGCCAGCAGCCCAACGGGGGCCGAGCAGTACTTC	CASSPTGAEQYF
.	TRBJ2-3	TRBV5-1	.	TGCGCCAGCAGCTTGGGCGAGGGTGCAGATACGCAGTATTTT	CASSLGEGADTQYF
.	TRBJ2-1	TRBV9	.	TGTGCCAGCAGCGAGCCCTCCCCAGGAAGGGATGAGCAGTTCTTC	CASSEPSPGRDEQFF
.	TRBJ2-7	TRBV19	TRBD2	TGTGCCAGTAGTGCCGAGACTAGCGGGAGAAGCTACGAGCAGTACTTC	CASSAETSGRSYEQYF
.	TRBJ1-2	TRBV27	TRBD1	TGTGCCAGCAGTTCACGGACAGGGCACTATGGCTACACCTTC	CASSSRTGHYGYTF
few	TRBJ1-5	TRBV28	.	TGTGCCAGCAGTTTAGCCTCCAACCATCAGCCCCAGCATTTT	CASSLASNHQPQHF
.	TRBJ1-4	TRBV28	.	TGTGCCAGCAGTTCCCCCGGGGAGGGGGCTAATGAAAAACTGTTTTTT	CASSSPGEGANEKLFF
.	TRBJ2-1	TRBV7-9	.	TGTGCCAGCAGCTTAGGGTTGGGGGCGGACAATGAGCAGTTCTTC	CASSLGLGADNEQFF
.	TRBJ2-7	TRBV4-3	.	TGCGCCAGCAGCCAAGAAACGGGGCTAGCGTACGAGCAGTACTTC	CASSQETGLAYEQYF
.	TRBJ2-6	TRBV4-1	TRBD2	TGCGCCAGCAGCCAAATCGTGACTAGCGGGGGGTCTGCTGGGGCCAACGTCCTGACTTTC	CASSQIVTSGGSAGANVLTF